The rows below give T cell receptor beta chains drawn from one sample of a study of blood T cell repertoires in COVID-19. The protocol was immunoSEQ multiplex PCR, while the TCRdb copy is restricted to in-frame clones and leaves out a portion. The sample has around 170,000 clones, around four fifths seen once; the top ten hold over 13%. Sequenced material: peripheral blood. The receptors shown here come from a man aged 25-45 years with active or convalescent COVID-19. Each CDR3 is given with its conserved first and last residue. Fields, in order: CDR3 length, clone size, D gene, V gene, J gene, CDR3 DNA, CDR3 protein. D genes are given only for firm matches. Expanded clones are given a class, and other clones once, few, many or no size at all.

len: 13
abundance: -
d_gene: TRBD2
v_gene: TRBV29-1
j_gene: TRBJ2-1
CDR3nt: TGCAGCGGGACTAGCGGGACATACAATGAGCAGTTCTTC
CDR3aa: CSGTSGTYNEQFF

len: 12
abundance: once
d_gene: TRBD2
v_gene: TRBV24-1
j_gene: TRBJ2-7
CDR3nt: TGTGCCACCCAACGGGAGGGGCACGAGCAGTACTTC
CDR3aa: CATQREGHEQYF

len: 14
abundance: few
d_gene: -
v_gene: TRBV5-6
j_gene: TRBJ2-3
CDR3nt: TGTGCCAGCAGTTTGGGCCAGAGCACAGATACGCAGTATTTT
CDR3aa: CASSLGQSTDTQYF

len: 18
abundance: -
d_gene: -
v_gene: TRBV3-1/TRBV3-2
j_gene: TRBJ1-6
CDR3nt: TGTGCCAGCAGCCAAGCTCCTTTCGGGTCACGGGGTAATTCACCCCTCCACTTT
CDR3aa: CASSQAPFGSRGNSPLHF

len: 14
abundance: -
d_gene: -
v_gene: TRBV6-2/TRBV6-3
j_gene: TRBJ1-1
CDR3nt: TGTGCCAGCAGTTACTCCAGGGTGAACACTGAAGCTTTCTTT
CDR3aa: CASSYSRVNTEAFF

len: 13
abundance: once
d_gene: TRBD2
v_gene: TRBV6-4
j_gene: TRBJ2-2
CDR3nt: TGTGCCAGCAGTGTTAGCGGGTCCGGGGAGCTGTTTTTT
CDR3aa: CASSVSGSGELFF

len: 16
abundance: -
d_gene: -
v_gene: TRBV7-8
j_gene: TRBJ2-3
CDR3nt: TGTGCCAGCAGCACGGACATCCCGCGTCTCACAGATACGCAGTATTTT
CDR3aa: CASSTDIPRLTDTQYF

len: 15
abundance: -
d_gene: -
v_gene: TRBV6-5
j_gene: TRBJ2-7
CDR3nt: TGTGCCAGCAGTTACTCGGCGGATAGCTCCTACGAGCAGTACTTC
CDR3aa: CASSYSADSSYEQYF

len: 12
abundance: -
d_gene: -
v_gene: TRBV11-2
j_gene: TRBJ2-5
CDR3nt: TGTGCCAGCAGCTTAGTACTAGAGACCCAGTACTTC
CDR3aa: CASSLVLETQYF

len: 13
abundance: -
d_gene: TRBD2
v_gene: TRBV27
j_gene: TRBJ2-7
CDR3nt: TGTGCCAGCAGTCTCCGGGAGGGACGCGAGCAGTACTTC
CDR3aa: CASSLREGREQYF

len: 17
abundance: -
d_gene: -
v_gene: TRBV21-1
j_gene: TRBJ2-3
CDR3nt: TGTGCCAGCAGCAAATCTCCGGAGCGGGGGGCCCCAGATACGCAGTATTTT
CDR3aa: CASSKSPERGAPDTQYF

len: 15
abundance: -
d_gene: -
v_gene: TRBV6-5
j_gene: TRBJ1-5
CDR3nt: TGTGCCACCCTACGGGGGGGGGATAGCAATCAGCCCCAGCATTTT
CDR3aa: CATLRGGDSNQPQHF

len: 17
abundance: -
d_gene: TRBD1
v_gene: TRBV7-9
j_gene: TRBJ1-5
CDR3nt: TGTGCCAGCAGTTTGGGATCGGGACAGGGGCTGAATCAGCCCCAGCATTTT
CDR3aa: CASSLGSGQGLNQPQHF

len: 12
abundance: -
d_gene: -
v_gene: TRBV7-6
j_gene: TRBJ2-7
CDR3nt: TGTGCCAGCAGTTTGAGCGGAAACGAGCAGTACTTC
CDR3aa: CASSLSGNEQYF

len: 16
abundance: few
d_gene: -
v_gene: TRBV6-5
j_gene: TRBJ2-1
CDR3nt: TGTGCCAGCAGTTATGAGGCAGGGGCCTCGAACAATGAGCAGTTCTTC
CDR3aa: CASSYEAGASNNEQFF